The present entry profiles one T cell receptor beta chain with its context. This clonotype was counted between two and nine times. Its antigen is currently not known. The input lacks base qualities; no much larger clone sits a single base away. The data derive from a study (dated by TCRdb to the mid-2010s). Receptors were amplified or captured by RT-PCR. For sequencing, an Illumina MiSeq was employed. TCRdb reprocessed the public reads (quality trimming at Q25 with fastp, clone calling with MiXCR) and kept in-frame beta chains. Rows are unified per CDR3 protein, each entry keeping the most common DNA and genes. The sample table records almost 700,000 distinct CDR3 sequences; approximately 15% of these occur just once. Clones ranked in the top ten supply 3.6% of the sample. Sequenced material: memory CD4+ T cells from blood. The source is a female donor in good health, serving as a healthy control.

CDR3 loop: CATSDRISGDTGELFF. The bases read TGTGCCACCAGTGATCGAATTAGCGGCGACACCGGGGAGCTGTTTTTT. Recombination connected TRBV24-1 to TRBJ2-2; TRBD2 might be the D gene, on 6 matching bases. Counted from cysteine to phenylalanine, this CDR3 has 16 amino acids. Just CDR3 DNA is preserved here, 48 bases in frame from base 1. V loses 3 bases, J loses 3 bases, and the germline ends lie 13 bases apart. CDR1 and CDR2 are read off the germline V gene as KGHDR and SFDVKD.